Sequencing of this TCR beta chain was carried out in a study of early T cells in non-severe SARS-CoV-2 infection. Study-level background: Unsorted whole-blood RNA was sequenced in bulk, leaving chains unpaired. Points from the study as a whole: VDJdb-based matching was biased toward anti-spike CD8 responses and missed private and CD4 specificities.

This clonotype has ten or more counts. Antigen unknown. Individual cDNA molecules received unique molecular identifiers during library preparation. Each CDR3 protein gets one entry after TCRdb re-called the 5' RACE reads with MiXCR. This table has tens of thousands of distinct CDR3 sequences, 5% to 6.5% appearing once. Trimming removed 5 bases at V and 4 bases at J, with 9 bases between. Germline V gene data show CDR1 as SGHTA and CDR2 as FQGNSA. The CDR3 runs to 13 residues. This clonotype was sampled from an adult who was a healthcare worker with PCR-confirmed SARS-CoV-2 infection or an uninfected control (not recorded which). Input material: whole blood. J is TRBJ1-5 and V is TRBV7-2, with TRBD1 as a possible D gene (6 bases). The CDR3 DNA follows: TGTGCCAGCAGCACAGGGTGGAATCAGCCCCAGCATTTT. This codes for CASSTGWNQPQHF.